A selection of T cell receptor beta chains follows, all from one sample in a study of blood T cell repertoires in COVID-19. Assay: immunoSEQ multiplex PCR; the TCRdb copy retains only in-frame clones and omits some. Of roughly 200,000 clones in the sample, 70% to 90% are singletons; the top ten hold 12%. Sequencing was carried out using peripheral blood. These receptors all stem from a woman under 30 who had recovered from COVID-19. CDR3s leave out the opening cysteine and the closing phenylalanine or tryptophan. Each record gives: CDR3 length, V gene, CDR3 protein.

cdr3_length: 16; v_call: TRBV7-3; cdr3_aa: ASSLTPIGTVGGFEQF
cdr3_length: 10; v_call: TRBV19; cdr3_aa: ASSIGADGYT
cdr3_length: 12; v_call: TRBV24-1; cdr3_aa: ATSDGTGVLGQY
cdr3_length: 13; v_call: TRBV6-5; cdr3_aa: ASSYSGARADTQY
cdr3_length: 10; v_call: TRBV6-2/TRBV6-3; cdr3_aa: ASSQASYGYT
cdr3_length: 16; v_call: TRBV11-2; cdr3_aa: ASSLFEREGRLYNEQF
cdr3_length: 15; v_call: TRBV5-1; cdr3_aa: ASSLIAGAPPGETQY
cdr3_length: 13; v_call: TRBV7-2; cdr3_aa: ASSFSRDSSNEQF
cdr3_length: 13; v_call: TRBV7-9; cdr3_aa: ASSLAGGWDDEQF
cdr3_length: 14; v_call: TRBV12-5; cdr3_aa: ASGQTGTGAYQPQH
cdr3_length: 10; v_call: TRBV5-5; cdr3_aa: ASSRTGTEQF
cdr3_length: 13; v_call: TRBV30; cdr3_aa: AWSGLASRTDTQY
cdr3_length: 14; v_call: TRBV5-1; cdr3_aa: ASSLSWSGAGAEQF
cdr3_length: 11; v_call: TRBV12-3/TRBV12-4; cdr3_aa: ASSLVGVNEQF
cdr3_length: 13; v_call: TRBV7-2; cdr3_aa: ASSFVQGANYGYT
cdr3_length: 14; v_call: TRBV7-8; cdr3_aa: ASSSPRDRGDDTQY
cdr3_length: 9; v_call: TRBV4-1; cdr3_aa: ASSHYTEAF
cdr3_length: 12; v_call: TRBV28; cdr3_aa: ARGLGDGTGELF
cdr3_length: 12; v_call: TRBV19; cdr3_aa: ASSTTTGANEQF
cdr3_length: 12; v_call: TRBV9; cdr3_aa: ASSVETGGDGYT
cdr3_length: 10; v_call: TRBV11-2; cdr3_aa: ASSFRQTEAF
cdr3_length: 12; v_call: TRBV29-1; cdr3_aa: SVWFGTGSYEQY
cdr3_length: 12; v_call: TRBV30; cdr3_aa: AWLPLADTDTQY
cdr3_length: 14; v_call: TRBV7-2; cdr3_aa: ASSIRLADTYNEQF
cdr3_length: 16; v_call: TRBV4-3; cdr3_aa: ASSQEVYQGAGSTEAF
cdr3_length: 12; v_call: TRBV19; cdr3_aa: ASSIRGSLNIQY
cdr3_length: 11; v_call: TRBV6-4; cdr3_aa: ASSQTGVSPLH
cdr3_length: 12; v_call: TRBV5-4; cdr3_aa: ASSSLLKTGELF
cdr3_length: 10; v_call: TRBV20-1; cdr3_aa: SASATPRTQY
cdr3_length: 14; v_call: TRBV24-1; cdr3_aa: ATSEGTGRARETQY
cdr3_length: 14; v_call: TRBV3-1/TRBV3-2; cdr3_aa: ASSQVGQGLGDTQY
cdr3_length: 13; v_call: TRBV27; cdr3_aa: ASSLTGKVTDTQY
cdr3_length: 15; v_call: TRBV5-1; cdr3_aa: ASSPGGGTGLIYEQY
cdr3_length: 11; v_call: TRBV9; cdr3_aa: ASSPRTSYEQY
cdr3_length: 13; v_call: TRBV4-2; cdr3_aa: ASSPMGAPADTQY
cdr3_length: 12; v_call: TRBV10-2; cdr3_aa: ASSRDSSNQPQH
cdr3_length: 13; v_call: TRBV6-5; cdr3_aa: ASSLAGGGIYEQY
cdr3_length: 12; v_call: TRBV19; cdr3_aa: ASSIAGTQETQY
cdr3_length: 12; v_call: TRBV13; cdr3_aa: ASSLPGISPEQY
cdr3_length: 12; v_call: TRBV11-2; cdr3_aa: ASSLVLAGAEQY
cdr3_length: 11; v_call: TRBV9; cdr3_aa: ASSGGVTRPAF
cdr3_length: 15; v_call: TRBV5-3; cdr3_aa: ARSSNRDTPPNSPLH
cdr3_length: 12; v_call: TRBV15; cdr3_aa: ATSSRTRTYEQY
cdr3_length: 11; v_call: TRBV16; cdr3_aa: ASSQSEIGPQH
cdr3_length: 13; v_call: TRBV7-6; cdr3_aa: ASSLTSATSYEQY
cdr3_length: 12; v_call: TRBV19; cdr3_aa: ASKFTVSNTEAF
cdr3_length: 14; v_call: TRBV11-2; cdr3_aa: ASSYYDGTQGNGYT